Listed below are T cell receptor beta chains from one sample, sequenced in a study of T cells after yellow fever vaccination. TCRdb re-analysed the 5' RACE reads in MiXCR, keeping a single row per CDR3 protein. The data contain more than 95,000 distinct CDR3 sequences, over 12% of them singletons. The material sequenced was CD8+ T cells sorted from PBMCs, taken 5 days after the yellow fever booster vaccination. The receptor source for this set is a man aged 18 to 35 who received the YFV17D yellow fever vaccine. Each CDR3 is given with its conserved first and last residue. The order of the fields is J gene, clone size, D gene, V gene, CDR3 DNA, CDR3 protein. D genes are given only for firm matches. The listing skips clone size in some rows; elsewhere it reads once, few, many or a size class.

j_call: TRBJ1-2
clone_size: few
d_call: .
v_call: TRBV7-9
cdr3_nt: TGTGCCAGCAGCTTGGTTTTTTATGCGGCAGGGACGCGAGGCTACACCTTC
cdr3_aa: CASSLVFYAAGTRGYTF

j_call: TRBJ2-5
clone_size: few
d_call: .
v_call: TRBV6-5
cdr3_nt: TGTGCCAGCGGTCCAAACTACGAGACCCAGTACTTC
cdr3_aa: CASGPNYETQYF

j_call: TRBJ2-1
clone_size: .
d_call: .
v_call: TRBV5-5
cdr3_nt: TGTGCCAGCAGCTCGGGTCGAGGAGTCTACAATGAGCAGTTCTTC
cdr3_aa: CASSSGRGVYNEQFF

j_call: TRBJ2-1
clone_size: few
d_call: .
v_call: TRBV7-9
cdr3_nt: TGTGCCAGCAGCTCCCTGCAGGGTAACAATGAGCAGTTCTTC
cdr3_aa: CASSSLQGNNEQFF

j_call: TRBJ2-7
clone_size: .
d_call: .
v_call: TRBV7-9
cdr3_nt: TGTGCCAGCAGCTTTCCGGCAGGACTTTACGAGCAGTACTTC
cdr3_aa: CASSFPAGLYEQYF

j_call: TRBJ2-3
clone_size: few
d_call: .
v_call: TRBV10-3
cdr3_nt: TGTGCCATCAGTGAGACTGGGAGGGACAGAAGCACAGATACGCAGTATTTT
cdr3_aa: CAISETGRDRSTDTQYF

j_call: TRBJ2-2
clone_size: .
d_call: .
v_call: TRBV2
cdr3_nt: TGTGCCAGCAGTGAGAGCCGGGGGACAGAGATGGGGGAGCTGTTTTTT
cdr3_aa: CASSESRGTEMGELFF

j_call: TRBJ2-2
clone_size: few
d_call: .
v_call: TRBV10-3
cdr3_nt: TGTGCCATCAGGGGCCAGGTCGGGGAGCTGTTTTTT
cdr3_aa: CAIRGQVGELFF

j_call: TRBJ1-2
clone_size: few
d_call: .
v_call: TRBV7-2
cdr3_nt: TGTGCCAGCAGCCCAGGACGTATTTATACCTTC
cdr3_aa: CASSPGRIYTF

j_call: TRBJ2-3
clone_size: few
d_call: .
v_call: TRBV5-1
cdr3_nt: TGCGCCAGCAGCCCGTTCGAGCCTACCCTTAACACAGATACGCAGTATTTT
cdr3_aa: CASSPFEPTLNTDTQYF

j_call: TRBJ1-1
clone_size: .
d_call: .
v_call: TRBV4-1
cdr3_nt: TGCGCCAGCAATATGGACGGGGTTACTGAAGCTTTCTTT
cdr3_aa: CASNMDGVTEAFF

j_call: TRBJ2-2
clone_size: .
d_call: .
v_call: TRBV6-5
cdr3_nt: TGTGCCAGCAGTTACTCGATTTCCGGGGAGCTGTTTTTT
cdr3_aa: CASSYSISGELFF

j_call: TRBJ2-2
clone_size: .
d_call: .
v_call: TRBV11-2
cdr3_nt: TGTGCCAGCAGCTTAGAAGGGGCGTCAGGGGAGCTGTTTTTT
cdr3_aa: CASSLEGASGELFF

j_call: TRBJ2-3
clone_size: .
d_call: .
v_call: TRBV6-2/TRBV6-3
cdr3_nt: TGTGCCAGCAGTTACTTTCCGGGCAAGGATCACACAGATACGCAGTATTTT
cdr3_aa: CASSYFPGKDHTDTQYF

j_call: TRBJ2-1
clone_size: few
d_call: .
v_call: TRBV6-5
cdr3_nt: TGTGCCAGCAGTTACTCTGGGGAAAATGAGCAGCTCTTC
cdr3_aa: CASSYSGENEQLF

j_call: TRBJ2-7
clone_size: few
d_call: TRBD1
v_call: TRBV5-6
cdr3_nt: TGTGCCAGCAGCTCCGACAGGGGGGACGAGCAGTACTTC
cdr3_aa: CASSSDRGDEQYF

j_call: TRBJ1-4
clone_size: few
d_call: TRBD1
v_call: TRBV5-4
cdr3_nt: TGTGCCAGCAGCCCGGGACAGGATGATGAAAAACTGTTTTTT
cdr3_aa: CASSPGQDDEKLFF

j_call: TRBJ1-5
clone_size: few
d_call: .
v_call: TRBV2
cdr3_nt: TGTGCCAGCAGTGAATCTGAGATTAGCAATCAGCCCCAGCATTTT
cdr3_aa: CASSESEISNQPQHF

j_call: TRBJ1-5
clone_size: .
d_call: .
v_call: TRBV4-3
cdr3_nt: TGCGCCAGCAGCCAAGAACTACGCGGCAATCAGCCCCAGCATTTT
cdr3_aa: CASSQELRGNQPQHF

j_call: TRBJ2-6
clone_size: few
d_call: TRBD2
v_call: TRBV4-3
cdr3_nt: TGCGCCAGCAGCCAAGATGCAGCTAGCGGATTAATTACTGGGGCCAACGTCCTGACTTTC
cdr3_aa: CASSQDAASGLITGANVLTF

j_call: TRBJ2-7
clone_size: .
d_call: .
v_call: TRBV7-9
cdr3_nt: TGTGCCAGCAGCTTAGGGGGACCAAGCTACGAGCAGTACTTC
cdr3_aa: CASSLGGPSYEQYF

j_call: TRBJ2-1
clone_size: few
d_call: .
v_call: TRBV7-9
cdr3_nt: TGTGCCAGCAGCACTGCGGGACTCGGAGTGTGGGAGCAGTTCTTC
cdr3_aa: CASSTAGLGVWEQFF

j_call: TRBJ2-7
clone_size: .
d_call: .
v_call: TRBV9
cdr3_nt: TGTGCCAGCAGCCCCGCGGGGTTAAGTTACGAGCAGTACTTC
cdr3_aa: CASSPAGLSYEQYF

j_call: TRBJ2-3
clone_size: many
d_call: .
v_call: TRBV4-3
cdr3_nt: TGCGCCAGCAGCCAAGATCGTCACCATACGCAGTATTTT
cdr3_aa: CASSQDRHHTQYF

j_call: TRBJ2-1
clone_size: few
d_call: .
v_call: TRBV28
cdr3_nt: TGTGCCAGCAGTCCCACGGGGGCGAGCTCCTACAATGAGCAGTTCTTC
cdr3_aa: CASSPTGASSYNEQFF

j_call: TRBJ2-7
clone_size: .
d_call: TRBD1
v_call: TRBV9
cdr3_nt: TGTGCCAGCAGCGTAGGGCCCTCGGGACAGGGGTACGAGCAGTACTTC
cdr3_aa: CASSVGPSGQGYEQYF

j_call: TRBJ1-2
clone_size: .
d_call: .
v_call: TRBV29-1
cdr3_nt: TGCAGCGTTCTGACGGAGTACTATGGCTACACCTTC
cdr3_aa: CSVLTEYYGYTF

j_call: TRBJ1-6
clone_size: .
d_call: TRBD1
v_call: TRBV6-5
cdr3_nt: TGTGCCAGCAGCTGGGACAGGGGGAATTCACCCCTCCACTTT
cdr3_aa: CASSWDRGNSPLHF

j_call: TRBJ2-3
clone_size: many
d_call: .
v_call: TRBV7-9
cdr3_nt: TGTGCCAGCAGCCCGGATCTTGGGAGCACAGATACGCAGTATTTT
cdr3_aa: CASSPDLGSTDTQYF

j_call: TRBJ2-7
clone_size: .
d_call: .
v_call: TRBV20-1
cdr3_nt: TGCAGTGCTAGAGCGTCTGCATCCGACGAGCAGTACTTC
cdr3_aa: CSARASASDEQYF

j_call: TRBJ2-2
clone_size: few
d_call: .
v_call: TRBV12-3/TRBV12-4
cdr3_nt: TGTGCCAGCAGTTTAGCAAGAGGAAACACCGGGGAGCTGTTTTTT
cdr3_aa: CASSLARGNTGELFF

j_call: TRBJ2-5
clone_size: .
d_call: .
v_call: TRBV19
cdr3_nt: TGTGCCAGTAGTAGCCTGGGTTTTGCGACCCAGTACTTC
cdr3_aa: CASSSLGFATQYF

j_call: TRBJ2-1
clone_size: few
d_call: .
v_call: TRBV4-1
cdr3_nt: TGCGCCAGCAGCCAAGCCCCCGACAGGTACAATGAGCAGTTCTTC
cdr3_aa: CASSQAPDRYNEQFF

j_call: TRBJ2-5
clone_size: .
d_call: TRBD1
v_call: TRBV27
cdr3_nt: TGTGCCAGCAGTACACGGGACAGGGTGGAGACCCAGTACTTC
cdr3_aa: CASSTRDRVETQYF

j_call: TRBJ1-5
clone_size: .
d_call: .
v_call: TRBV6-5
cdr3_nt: TGTGCCAGCAGTCCCTACACCGATTCCCAGCCCCAGCATTTT
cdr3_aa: CASSPYTDSQPQHF

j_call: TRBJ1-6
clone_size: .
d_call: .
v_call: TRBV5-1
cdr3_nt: TGCGCCAGCAGCTTCGACACACGGGTCTTGGATTCACCCCTCCACTTT
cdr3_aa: CASSFDTRVLDSPLHF

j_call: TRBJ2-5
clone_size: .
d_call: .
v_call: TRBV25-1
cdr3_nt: TGTGCCAGCAGTGAATGGTCGGGGGCGGAAGAGACCCAGTACTTC
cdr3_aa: CASSEWSGAEETQYF

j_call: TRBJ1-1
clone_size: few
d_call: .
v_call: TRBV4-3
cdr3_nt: TGCGCCAGCAGCCAAGATCCCTCTTATGCAGCTAACACTGAAGCTTTCTTT
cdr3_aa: CASSQDPSYAANTEAFF

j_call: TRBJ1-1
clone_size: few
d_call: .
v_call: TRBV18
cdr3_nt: TGTGCCAGCTCACCACCCCCGAACACTGAAGCTTTCTTT
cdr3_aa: CASSPPPNTEAFF

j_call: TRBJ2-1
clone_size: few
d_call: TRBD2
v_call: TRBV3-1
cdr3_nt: TGTGCCAGCAGCCAAGACTCCCTAGCGGGAGTAAGAGGCGATGAGCAGTTCTTC
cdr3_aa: CASSQDSLAGVRGDEQFF

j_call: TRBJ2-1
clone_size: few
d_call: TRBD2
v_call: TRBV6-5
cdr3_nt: TGTGCCAGCGGGGGGGTTGAGCAGTTCTTC
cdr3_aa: CASGGVEQFF

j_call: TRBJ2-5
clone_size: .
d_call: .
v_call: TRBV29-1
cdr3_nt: TGCAGCGTTTCCCCGCAGGGGCCGGGGGCAGAGACCCAGTACTTC
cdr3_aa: CSVSPQGPGAETQYF

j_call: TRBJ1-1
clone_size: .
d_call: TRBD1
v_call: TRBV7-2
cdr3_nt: TGTGCCAGCAGCCCTGGGACAGCCTTTGAAGCTTTCTTT
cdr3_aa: CASSPGTAFEAFF

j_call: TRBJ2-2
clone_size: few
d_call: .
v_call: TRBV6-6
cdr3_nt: TGTGCCAGCACCCCGGCGGCTAGCGCGGCCGGGGAGCTGTTTTTT
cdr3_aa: CASTPAASAAGELFF

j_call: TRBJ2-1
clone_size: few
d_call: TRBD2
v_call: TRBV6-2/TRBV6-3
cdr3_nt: TGTGCCAGCAGTTCCTGGACTAGCGGGGGGAGCTCCTACAATGAGCAGTTCTTC
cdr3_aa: CASSSWTSGGSSYNEQFF

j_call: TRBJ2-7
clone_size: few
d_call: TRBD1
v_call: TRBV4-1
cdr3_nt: TGCGCCAGCAGCCAAGAGGGACAGACCTACGAGCAGTACTTC
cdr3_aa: CASSQEGQTYEQYF

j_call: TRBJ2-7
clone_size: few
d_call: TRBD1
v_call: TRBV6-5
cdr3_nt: TGTGCCAGCGAGGACAGGACCTACGAGCAGTACTTC
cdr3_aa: CASEDRTYEQYF

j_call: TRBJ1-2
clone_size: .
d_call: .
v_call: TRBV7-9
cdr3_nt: TGTGCCAGCAGCTTATGGGATTCCCAGGAGGACTATGGCTACACCTTC
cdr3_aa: CASSLWDSQEDYGYTF

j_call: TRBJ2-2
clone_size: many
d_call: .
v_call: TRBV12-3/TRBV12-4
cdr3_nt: TGTGCCAGCAGTTCCACGGATGGGGAGGCCGGGGAGCTGTTTTTT
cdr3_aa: CASSSTDGEAGELFF

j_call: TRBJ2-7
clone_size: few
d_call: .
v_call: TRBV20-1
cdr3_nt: TGCAGTGCTCCCATAAGGAGGGGCCTATGGGGTTACGAGCAGTACTTC
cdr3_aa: CSAPIRRGLWGYEQYF

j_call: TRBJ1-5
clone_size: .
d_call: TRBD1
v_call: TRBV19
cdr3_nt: TGTGCCAGTAGTATAAAGGAGACAGGGGACTCCTTCGGGACGCCCCAGCATTTT
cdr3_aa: CASSIKETGDSFGTPQHF

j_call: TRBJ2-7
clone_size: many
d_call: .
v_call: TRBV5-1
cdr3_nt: TGCGCCAGCAGGAATCCCCGGAGCTCCTACGAGCAGTACTTC
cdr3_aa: CASRNPRSSYEQYF

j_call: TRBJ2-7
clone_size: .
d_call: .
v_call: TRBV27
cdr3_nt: TGTGCCAGCAGTTTATCGCTAGGGGGAGAGCAGTACTTC
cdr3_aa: CASSLSLGGEQYF

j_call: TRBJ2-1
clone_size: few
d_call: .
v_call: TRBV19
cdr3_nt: TGTGCCAGTAGTATAGGAGGAGGGGGTTACAATGAGCAGTTCTTC
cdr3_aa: CASSIGGGGYNEQFF

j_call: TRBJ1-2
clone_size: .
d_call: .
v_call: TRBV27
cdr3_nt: TGTGCCAGCGGACTTGACGTCCGGGGTATAGGCGGCTACACCTTC
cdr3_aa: CASGLDVRGIGGYTF

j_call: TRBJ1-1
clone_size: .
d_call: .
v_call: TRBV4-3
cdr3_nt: TGCGCCAGCAGCCAAGATCTTCCGGGTTGGGCTGAAGCTTTCTTT
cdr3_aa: CASSQDLPGWAEAFF

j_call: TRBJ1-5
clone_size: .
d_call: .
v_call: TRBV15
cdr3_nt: TGTGCCACCAGCAGAGATTGGCAGCCCCAGCATTTT
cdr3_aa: CATSRDWQPQHF